A selection of T cell receptor beta chains follows, all from one sample in a study of beta chain features in type 1 diabetes. The repertoire was sequenced with immunoSEQ multiplex PCR; TCRdb's copy has only in-frame clones and lacks some. The data show about 360,000 clones, roughly an eighth seen once. Sequences were obtained from naive CD4+ T cells from blood. The source of these receptors is a man aged 18 to 35 in good health. CDR3s leave out the opening cysteine and the closing phenylalanine or tryptophan. The D gene is left open where the match is weak.

TRBV5-1 | 11 | . | ASSLWAGYGYT
TRBV4-2 | 13 | . | ASSPEVRASDTQY
TRBV4-2 | 14 | . | ASSQGPAGLQETQY
TRBV9 | 13 | TRBD2 | ASSASGGFQETQY
TRBV6-6 | 11 | TRBD2 | ASNRLAFYEQY
TRBV7-2 | 11 | TRBD2 | ASSTGGSDTQY
TRBV9 | 14 | TRBD1 | ASSVAVTGVWNEQY
TRBV13 | 12 | . | ASMGLARSYEQY
TRBV7-3 | 13 | TRBD2 | ASSSGLAGGPGQF
TRBV7-2 | 15 | TRBD2 | ASRGPGLAGGYNEQF
TRBV6-5 | 13 | . | ASNPGHGGVYEQY
TRBV15 | 13 | TRBD2 | ATSTVAGGSETQY
TRBV7-2 | 14 | TRBD2 | ASSLNPAGAFYEQY
TRBV19 | 12 | . | ASSIDGGGYEQY
TRBV5-1 | 13 | TRBD1 | ASSLAQGASYEQY
TRBV29-1 | 11 | TRBD2 | SVGLAGSYEQY
TRBV18 | 13 | TRBD2 | ASSVIAGANNEQF